Shown below are 9 T cell receptor beta chains from a single sample sequenced in a study of blood T cells in healthy people across ages (dated by TCRdb to the mid-2010s). Receptor amplification or capture employed 5' RACE. Sequencing used an Illumina HiSeq 2500. A second PCR of roughly 7 to 11 cycles was performed with a sample-barcoded 5' primer and a J-beta primer mix. The raw public reads went through TCRdb reprocessing: fastp at Q25, MiXCR clone calling, in-frame beta chains kept. Every CDR3 protein is listed once, alongside the most common genes and DNA of its rows. The sample includes 550,000 to 700,000 distinct CDR3 sequences, with 25% to 30% observed a single time. Clones ranked in the top ten supply around 20% of the sample. Input material: blood. Receptors originate from a woman in her seventies in good health.

This clonotype was counted only a few times. This chain connects TRBV10-2 to TRBJ1-2; no reliable D call. Trimming cost V 2 bases and J 8 bases, with 12 bases left between them. The CDR3 contains 13 residues. Germline values: CDR1 WSHSY, CDR2 SAAADI. This CDR3 is CASSEQALVGYTF. In nucleotides, the CDR3 is TGCGCCAGCAGTGAGCAGGCCCTCGTCGGCTACACCTTC.

This clonotype was observed a few times. The rearrangement uses TRBV15 and TRBJ2-5, with 9 positions matching TRBD2. The V gene end was trimmed by 5 bases and the J gene end by 5 bases; junction bases not matched to a gene: 6. The CDR3 loop spans 14 amino acids. Germline V gene lookup returns CDR1 LNHNV and CDR2 YYDKDF (reference sequence). CDR3 DNA: TGTGCCACCAGCGTTAGCGGGGGTCGGGAGACCCAGTACTTC. Translated: CATSVSGGRETQYF.

This clonotype turned up a few times. This chain joins TRBV3-1 and TRBJ2-5, with D tentatively TRBD2 (5 bases). Per germline, CDR1 LGHDT and CDR2 YNNKEL (reference sequence). CDR3 length equals 17 residues. Trimming took 1 base from V and 0 from J, leaving 15 bases between them. CDR3 sequence reads: CASSQGPSPGDQETQYF. The CDR3 nucleotides read TGTGCCAGCAGCCAAGGTCCTAGCCCCGGAGACCAAGAGACCCAGTACTTC.

The rearrangement uses TRBV28 and TRBJ1-2; D possibly corresponds to TRBD1 (5 bases). The CDR3 runs 13 residues. The V and J ends lost 7 bases and 4 bases respectively, with 13 bases between them. Germline V CDR1 and CDR2: MDHEN, SYDVKM. The CDR3 loop reads CASTLDGGYGYTF. Here the CDR3 DNA reads TGTGCCAGCACCCTTGATGGGGGCTATGGCTACACCTTC.

The chain uses TRBV7-2 and TRBJ1-3; D gene ambiguous. The V end was cut by 5 bases, the J end by 1 base, with 15 bases between. The CDR3 spans 16 residues. CDR1 and CDR2 (germline): SGHTA, FQGNSA. CDR3 sequence: CASSPQLYTSGNTIYF. CDR3 DNA sequence: TGTGCCAGCAGCCCTCAACTTTATACGTCTGGAAACACCATATATTTT.

This clonotype has more than one count but fewer than ten. This chain joins TRBV29-1 and TRBJ2-2; tentative D call: TRBD2 (5 bases). The length of the CDR3 is 14 residues. V was clipped by 6 bases and J by 1 base, with 12 bases between them. Germline-derived CDR1 and CDR2 are SQVTM and ANQGSEA. CDR3 DNA: TGCAGCGTCGCCGCGGGTGTGAACACCGGGGAGCTGTTTTTT. Its translation is CSVAAGVNTGELFF.

The gene calls are TRBV4-1 and TRBJ1-5; tentative D call: TRBD1 (5 bases). The CDR3 is 15 amino acids. V lost 6 bases and J lost 2, with 14 bases in between. The germline gives CDR1 MGHRA, CDR2 YSYEKL. Here the CDR3 reads CASRGGGMGNQPQHF. CDR3 DNA sequence: TGCGCCAGCAGGGGGGGAGGGATGGGCAATCAGCCCCAGCATTTT.

This clonotype was counted only a few times. This rearrangement joins TRBV20-1 to TRBJ1-2; a possible D gene is TRBD1 (5 bases). The CDR3 sequence is 12 residues long. From germline, CDR1 is DFQATT and CDR2 SNEGSKA (reference sequence). V lost 7 bases, J lost 6 bases, and 15 bases lay in between. CDR3 region: CSVGEGEDGYTF. DNA for the CDR3: TGCAGTGTTGGGGAAGGGGAAGATGGCTACACCTTC.

The chain is built from TRBV6-1 and TRBJ1-1; D is possibly TRBD1 (6 bases). Germline V CDR1 and CDR2: MNHNS, SASEGT. Trimming cost V 6 bases and J 0 bases, with 17 bases left between them. This CDR3 spans 16 amino acids. In nucleotides, the CDR3 is TGTGCCAGCAGGTTCAACGGACAGTTTCTGAACACTGAAGCTTTCTTT. Translated, it gives CASRFNGQFLNTEAFF.